This T cell receptor beta chain stems from a study of identical twins (dated by TCRdb to the mid-2010s). For the wider study: To test whether fetal clonotypes persist, the study used deep sequencing on TCR alpha and beta repertoires from monozygotic twins, unrelated adults of various ages, and cord blood. To rule out contamination, replicate twin experiments were performed at different times with different library preparation protocols. What the work shows at the level of the full study, not this receptor alone: Invariant T cells such as MAIT and iNKT could partly confound zero-insertion analyses, though diverse VJ usage argued against this for most clonotypes. Conclusions relied on cross-sectional statistical analysis, since the same donors could not be followed over many years. Abundant cord blood beta clonotypes carried fewer insertions; young adult naive repertoires showed a weaker similar trend, while memory repertoires showed none. The excess sharing between twins in beta out-of-frame sequences was weaker because fewer shared sequences reduced the signal-to-noise ratio. Compared with coincidental sharing between unrelated individuals, out-of-frame TCR alpha sequences shared between twins showed an excess of sequences with low generation probability. Out-of-frame TCR alpha sharing in monozygotic twins was systematically underestimated by recombination models, whereas sharing between unrelated individuals was in agreement with the recombination models.

This clonotype occurred a few times. The target of this receptor is not known. Base-call qualities are not available, and no considerably larger clone is one nucleotide away. The protocol used for the library was 5' RACE. The run used an Illumina HiSeq 2000. Template switching introduced a universal primer binding site; the final cDNA contained a unique molecular identifier, enabling accurate counting of TCR cDNA molecules. Specific primers in the conserved constant-segment region were used to synthesize first-strand cDNA for TCR alpha and beta chains. To control for contamination, every cDNA library was double barcoded, receiving both a SMART-Mk sample barcode and Illumina barcodes. TruSeq adapter sequences along with Illumina sample barcodes were introduced in two successive PCR steps. The TCR alpha and beta cDNA libraries were sequenced on the Illumina HiSeq platform using custom primers. On the study's bioinformatics: Unique molecular identifiers were extracted from raw reads with MiGEC, and CDR3 positions were determined with MiXCR. For each individual, recombination models were inferred using an EM algorithm with the repgenHMM and IGoR tools. The tcR package in R was used for shared clonotype analysis, with sharing normalized by the product of cloneset sizes. Out-of-frame nonproductive sequences were analyzed to study raw recombination free of thymic and clonal selection effects. TCRdb ran its own pipeline on the public reads, namely fastp trimming at Q25 and MiXCR clone calling, and kept in-frame beta chains. Rows merge per CDR3 protein into single entries with the most common DNA and genes. None of the V and J calls come from the authors' own analysis; TCRdb made them. Present in this sample are 690,000 or so distinct CDR3 sequences, 6% to 6.5% of which were seen just once. The top ten clonotypes cover 1.5% to 2% of the sample.

The germline V gene yields KGHSH for CDR1 and LQKENI for CDR2. V gives up 2 bases and J gives up 6 bases, and the segment between their germline ends measures 12 bases. Inclusive of the bounding cysteine and phenylalanine, the CDR3 is 14 residues long. CDR3 DNA is the only sequence kept; it has 42 bases, read in frame from the first base. All donors were healthy Caucasians. The researchers also sequenced three unrelated adults who were not twins: a male aged 18 to 29, a male aged 50 to 59, and a female aged 50 to 59. Miltenyi CD45RO+ enrichment and human naive T-cell isolation kits were used to isolate memory (CD45RO+) and naive T cells from PBMC.

This receptor was taken from a man between 18 and 35 years old in good health. This receptor chain uses TRBV18 and TRBJ2-3; too little of a D gene remains to name it. Material for sequencing was naive T cells sorted from blood. The cell subset or site label of this sample denotes: cells isolated with a human naive T-cell isolation kit. The DNA sequence follows: TGTGCCAGCTCACCAATAAACGACCTTGATACGCAGTATTTT. Its protein is CASSPINDLDTQYF.